The next 32 T cell receptor beta chains were all read from a single sample in a study of T-cell memory formation after mild COVID-19 (dated by TCRdb to 2020 to 2023). Receptor libraries were prepared by 5' RACE. TCRdb shows the sequencer as Illumina NovaSeq 6000. TCRdb trimmed the raw reads at Q25, called clones with MiXCR and kept productive beta chains. Each CDR3 protein appears once, grouped with its most common genes and DNA. For this sample the table gives 350,000 to 450,000 distinct CDR3 sequences, of which 13% to 15% were detected only once. 22% of the sample lies in the top ten. Material: PBMCs or a T cell subset sorted from them (not recorded which). The receptor source for this set is a man aged 18 to 35 who had mild COVID-19 (a few samples of this study predate the infection). The sample titles of this study are shuffled in the database, so cell type and time point are left out; the donor was told from shared clones.

The chain is built from TRBV20-1 and TRBJ1-1, with 11 bases aligning to TRBD1. The CDR3 sequence is 15 residues long. J gave up 0 bases and V 6 bases, and 6 bases lay outside the gene matches. Germline CDR1 is DFQATT and CDR2 is SNEGSKA (reference sequence). CDR3 nucleotide sequence: TGCAGTGCAAGGACAGGGGGCATCATGAACACTGAAGCTTTCTTT. Translation: CSARTGGIMNTEAFF.

This clonotype showed up just a few times. The chain recombines TRBV4-1 with TRBJ1-2; D gene unclear. The CDR3 has 16 residues. V was pared by 0 bases and J by 3 bases, with 14 bases between. Germline V gives CDR1 MGHRA, CDR2 YSYEKL. In nucleotides, the CDR3 is TGCGCCAGCAGCCAAGACCCAAAAGGGCATGACTATGGCTACACCTTC. It translates to CASSQDPKGHDYGYTF.

There are a few counts of this clonotype. The chain employs TRBV9 and TRBJ2-7; D is unresolved. The ends were cut back, 3 bases at V and 7 bases at J, with 5 bases in the middle. The germline gives CDR1 SGDLS, CDR2 YYNGEE. The CDR3 consists of 10 residues. The CDR3 bases are TGTGCCAGCAGCGATTCTGAGCAGTACGTC. Its protein is CASSDSEQYV.

This clonotype was counted a few times. The chain uses TRBV21-1 and TRBJ2-3; the listed D gene, TRBD2, was not tested against the DNA. TRBV21-1 is given as a pseudogene. The CDR3 is 17 residues long. For the CDR3, the DNA is TGTGCCAGCAGCCCAACCCAGGCTAGCGGGGGTGGAGATACGCAGTATTTT. Translated: CASSPTQASGGGDTQYF.

The chain has TRBV4-2 and TRBJ2-3; D is undetermined. The V end was cut by 2 bases, the J end by 0 bases, with 18 bases between. Germline-derived CDR1 and CDR2 are LGHNA and YNFKEQ. The CDR3 runs 18 residues. CDR3 sequence (DNA): TGTGCCAGCAGCCAATATCCGTCCAACTTAGCTAGCACAGATACGCAGTATTTT. This translates into CASSQYPSNLASTDTQYF.

This clonotype was recorded at least ten times. V and J are TRBV11-2 and TRBJ2-2, with a possible D match to TRBD2 (6 bases). This CDR3 spans 15 amino acids. Looked up from germline, CDR1 is SGHAT and CDR2 is FQNNGV. Trimming removed 10 bases at V and 7 bases at J, with 22 bases between. Written as DNA, the CDR3 is TGTGCCACTTGGGGTGGGGGGACCGGCAGCGGGGAGCTGTTTTTT. This encodes CATWGGGTGSGELFF.

The chain links TRBV2 to TRBJ1-6; D gene unclear. In germline, CDR1 is SNHLY, CDR2 FYNNEI. The V and J ends lost 1 base and 9 bases respectively, with 1 base between them. This CDR3 is built from 11 residues. The CDR3 sequence is CASSEVSPLHF. The DNA for the CDR3 is TGTGCCAGCAGTGAAGTTTCACCCCTCCACTTT.

In this sample, this clonotype turned up a few times. CDR3 sequence reads: CASSSLTGVLNTEAFF. CDR3 in DNA: TGTGCCAGCAGTTCATTGACAGGGGTTCTGAACACTGAAGCTTTCTTT. The V gene is TRBV12-3 or TRBV12-4, the J gene TRBJ1-1, with 8 bases fitting TRBD1. The CDR3 loop spans 16 amino acids. V gave up 4 bases and J gave up 0 bases; unmatched junction bases: 7.

The chain recombines TRBV29-1 with TRBJ2-3; D ambiguous. V lost 3 bases and J 4 bases, leaving 11 bases between the germline ends. There are 13 residues in the CDR3. Germline CDR1 is SQVTM and CDR2 is ANQGSEA. Here the CDR3 reads CSVESVVADTQYF. CDR3 in DNA: TGCAGCGTTGAGAGTGTAGTTGCAGATACGCAGTATTTT.

Ten or more counts support this clonotype. The chain employs TRBV10-1 and TRBJ2-1; the D is unclear. CDR1 is WNHNN, CDR2 SYGVQD, per germline (reference sequence). The CDR3 runs 17 residues. The V end was cut by 0 bases, the J end by 0 bases, with 12 bases between. DNA of the CDR3: TGCGCCAGCAGTGAGTCTAGGCAGGAGACCTCCTACAATGAGCAGTTCTTC. As protein: CASSESRQETSYNEQFF.

The chain carries TRBV7-6 and TRBJ2-7; 8 bases align to TRBD2. V lost 5 bases to trimming and J lost 5 bases; unmatched junction nucleotides: 8. This CDR3 is built from 14 residues. From germline, CDR1 is SGHVS and CDR2 FNYEAQ. In DNA form, the CDR3 reads TGTGCCAGCAGCCGTAGCGGGGAGGGGGACGAGCAGTACTTC. This gives the protein CASSRSGEGDEQYF.

This clonotype came up many times. V and J are TRBV5-1 and TRBJ2-1; D ambiguous. CDR1 is SGHRS and CDR2 is YFSETQ in the germline V gene. V lost 1 base and J lost 6, with 5 bases in between. This CDR3 contains 12 residues. CDR3 loop: CASSLLVNEQFF. The CDR3 DNA is TGCGCCAGCAGCTTGTTAGTCAATGAGCAGTTCTTC.

This clonotype was seen a few times. The chain joins TRBV7-6 to TRBJ2-6; tentatively, D is TRBD2 (6 bases). The V and J ends lost 4 bases and 0 bases respectively, with 22 bases between them. CDR3 length: 20 amino acids. Germline CDR1 SGHVS, CDR2 FNYEAQ. CDR3 amino acids: CASSSPTGTEPFSGANVLTF. DNA of the CDR3: TGTGCCAGCAGCTCACCGACCGGGACTGAGCCTTTCTCTGGGGCCAACGTCCTGACTTTC.

This clonotype was counted between two and nine times. The chain uses TRBV6-2 or TRBV6-3 and TRBJ1-1; no definite D call. The germline V gene has CDR1 MNHEY and CDR2 SVGEGT. V was cut by 3 bases and J by 0 bases, with 11 bases left in between. The length of the CDR3 is 15 residues. The CDR3 DNA sequence: TGTGCCAGCAGTTATATGGCGGCCTTGAACACTGAAGCTTTCTTT. Translated, it gives CASSYMAALNTEAFF.

This clonotype was observed a few times. This chain connects TRBV5-1 to TRBJ2-5; D may be TRBD2 (6 bases). Germline V lookup: CDR1 SGHRS, CDR2 YFSETQ. The V and J ends lost 4 bases and 4 bases respectively, with 14 bases between them. The length of the CDR3 is 14 residues. The chain's CDR3 is CASSGTGKPETQYF. CDR3 coding DNA: TGCGCCAGCAGCGGGACTGGCAAGCCAGAGACCCAGTACTTC. Supplemented by reference TRBV5-1 and TRBJ2-5, the full variable domain reads KAGVTQTPRYLIKTRGQQVTLSCSPISGHRSVSWYQQTPGQGLQFLFEYFSETQRNKGNFPGRFSGRQFSNSRSEMNVSTLELGDSALYLCASSGTGKPETQYFGPGTRLLVL.

Many counts were recorded for this clonotype. The rearrangement joins TRBV30 to TRBJ2-2; D possibly uses TRBD1 or TRBD2 (6 bases each). The CDR3 has 12 amino acids. CDR1 and CDR2 (germline): GTSNPN, SVGIG (reference sequence). Trimming removed 4 bases at V and 5 bases at J, with 8 bases between. The CDR3 sequence is CAWKGGTGELFF. The CDR3 coding sequence is TGTGCCTGGAAGGGGGGTACCGGGGAGCTGTTTTTT.

This clonotype was counted a few times. The chain joins TRBV30 to TRBJ1-2; 10 bases map to TRBD1. This CDR3 comprises 12 residues. Germline V gives CDR1 GTSNPN, CDR2 SVGIG (reference sequence). The V segment lost 7 bases and the J segment 14 bases; nucleotides outside the gene matches: 13. This CDR3 is CAYWDRGRRRTF. As DNA, the CDR3 is TGTGCCTACTGGGACAGGGGCCGCCGGAGGACCTTC.

This clonotype came up a few times. This chain uses TRBV7-8 with TRBJ2-2; 10 bases map to TRBD1. V dropped 2 bases and J dropped 0; count of bases not matched to a gene: 3. Germline-derived CDR1 and CDR2 are SGHVS and FQNEAQ. The CDR3 loop spans 17 amino acids. In nucleotides, the CDR3 is TGTGCCAGCAGCTTATCGGGACAGGGGACGAACACCGGGGAGCTGTTTTTT. It yields the protein CASSLSGQGTNTGELFF.

The table lists this clonotype with a few counts. The chain employs TRBV6-5 and TRBJ2-6, with D uncertain. V was shortened by 3 bases and J by 4 bases, with 13 bases between the two germline ends. This CDR3 contains 16 residues. CDR1 is MNHEY and CDR2 is SVGAGI in the germline V gene. This CDR3 reads CASSYNPSGGANVLTF. DNA for the CDR3: TGTGCCAGCAGTTATAACCCCTCGGGCGGGGCCAACGTCCTGACTTTC.

A few counts support this clonotype. The chain recombines TRBV4-2 with TRBJ1-5; D is perhaps TRBD1 (5 bases). Germline CDR1 reads LGHNA; CDR2 reads YNFKEQ. This CDR3 comprises 14 residues. Between the trimmed V and J ends, which lost 5 bases and 2 bases, there was a span of 10 bases. CDR3 sequence: CASSWGAGNQPQHF. The CDR3 DNA is TGTGCCAGCAGCTGGGGCGCAGGCAATCAGCCCCAGCATTTT.

This clonotype was counted a few times. The chain links TRBV6-6 to TRBJ2-3; a possible D gene is TRBD1 (5 bases). V lost 2 bases and J 0 bases, leaving 18 bases between the germline ends. CDR3 length: 18 residues. Germline assignment: CDR1 MNHNY and CDR2 SVGAGI (reference sequence). In DNA, the CDR3 is TGTGCCAGCAGTTACCAGATTCCTATTGGGGCTAGCACAGATACGCAGTATTTT. Its protein is CASSYQIPIGASTDTQYF.

Comments on this clonotype: This may arise from a read error, as a much more abundant clone is one base away. The V call is TRBV7-9, the J call TRBJ2-7; D is unresolved. Per germline, CDR1 SEHNR and CDR2 FQNEAQ (reference sequence). Trimming stripped 2 bases from V and 5 bases from J, with 4 bases between. This CDR3 has 11 residues. CDR3 DNA: TGTGCCAGCAGCTTACTCCACGAGCAGTACTTC. This translates into CASSLLHEQYF.

The chain links TRBV6-2 or TRBV6-3 to TRBJ1-3; 8 bases line up with TRBD1. V lost 2 bases to trimming and J lost 4 bases; unmatched junction nucleotides: 7. The CDR3 runs to 16 residues. The V gene's germline CDR1 is MNHEY and CDR2 SVGEGT. The CDR3: CASSYSIDRGGNTIYF. The CDR3 region has the DNA TGTGCCAGCAGTTACAGCATCGACAGGGGCGGAAACACCATATATTTT.

V and J are TRBV7-9 and TRBJ1-2; a possible D gene is TRBD1 (5 bases). Trimming removed 6 bases at V and 6 bases at J, with 23 bases between. CDR3 length: 16 residues. CDR1 and CDR2 from the germline V gene are SEHNR and FQNEAQ (reference sequence). The CDR3 protein is CASRGWGPGRNDGYTF. The CDR3 DNA is TGTGCCAGCAGAGGTTGGGGACCGGGAAGGAATGATGGCTACACCTTC. The full variable domain, rest sourced from reference TRBV7-9 and TRBJ1-2, is DTGVSQNPRHKITKRGQNVTFRCDPISEHNRLYWYRQTLGQGPEFLTYFQNEAQLEKSRLLSDRFSAERPKGSFSTLEIQRTEQGDSAMYLCASRGWGPGRNDGYTFGSGTRLTVV.

This clonotype was picked up a small number of times. The rearrangement links TRBV6-5 to TRBJ2-3; D is unclear. Germline CDR1 is MNHEY and CDR2 is SVGAGI. The V end lost 6 bases, the J end lost 6 bases, and 19 bases lay between the germline ends. The CDR3 consists of 15 residues. CDR3 in DNA: TGTGCCAGCAGCCTCATCGGGCCTAATCCCGATACGCAGTATTTT. Its protein is CASSLIGPNPDTQYF.

This clonotype has a handful of counts. CDR3 sequence: CASSFRQAANEKLFF. The CDR3 DNA sequence: TGCGCCAGCAGCTTCCGACAGGCGGCTAATGAAAAACTGTTTTTT. The genes are TRBV4-3 and TRBJ1-4, with TRBD1 as a possible D gene (6 bases). V lost 5 bases and J lost 3, with 13 bases in between. This CDR3 has 15 residues. CDR1 and CDR2 (germline): LGHNA, YSLEER.

The chain links TRBV29-1 to TRBJ2-7; D perhaps matches TRBD1 (6 bases). The CDR3 totals 11 residues. V gave up 4 bases and J gave up 3 bases, with 7 bases separating them. Germline CDR1 SQVTM, CDR2 ANQGSEA. As DNA, the CDR3 is TGCAGCGTTGCGGACAGCTACGAGCAGTACTTC. Its protein is CSVADSYEQYF.

This clonotype appeared a few times. The chain is built from TRBV7-9 and TRBJ1-2, with 11 bases lining up with TRBD1. Germline V gene sequence: CDR1 SEHNR, CDR2 FQNEAQ (reference sequence). This CDR3 contains 13 residues. The ends lost 5 bases at V and 10 bases at J; junction bases unmatched: 6. The DNA for the CDR3 is TGTGCCAGCAGCCCCGGGACAGGGGGTGCCTACACCTTC. Residues: CASSPGTGGAYTF.

The DNA of the CDR3 is TGTGCCAGCAGGGATCAGGGTTTTTCGGACGAGCAGTACTTC. It yields the protein CASRDQGFSDEQYF. The J gene is TRBJ2-7, the V gene TRBV6-6; a weak D match, TRBD1 (5 bases). The V end lost 6 bases, the J end lost 5 bases, and 17 bases lay between the germline ends. This CDR3 has 14 residues. Germline V gives CDR1 MNHNY, CDR2 SVGAGI (reference sequence).

This clonotype was picked up a small number of times. The chain has TRBV12-3 or TRBV12-4 and TRBJ2-5; D gene unclear. Trimming shortened V by 1 base and J by 5 bases, and 5 bases separated the two germline ends. This CDR3 is built from 12 residues. This CDR3 is CASSLVTETQYF. DNA of the CDR3: TGTGCCAGCAGTTTAGTAACCGAGACCCAGTACTTC.

V is TRBV5-1 and J is TRBJ1-2; D uncertain. Trimming pared 0 bases from V and 1 base from J, leaving 4 bases between. The germline V gene encodes CDR1 SGHRS and CDR2 YFSETQ. The CDR3 loop spans 13 amino acids. CDR3 sequence: CASSLGYNYGYTF. The CDR3 DNA reads as TGCGCCAGCAGCTTGGGTTATAACTATGGCTACACCTTC. Full variable domain (missing parts from reference TRBV5-1 and TRBJ1-2): KAGVTQTPRYLIKTRGQQVTLSCSPISGHRSVSWYQQTPGQGLQFLFEYFSETQRNKGNFPGRFSGRQFSNSRSEMNVSTLELGDSALYLCASSLGYNYGYTFGSGTRLTVV.

This clonotype was detected many times. The CDR3 here is CASSPRGGETQYF. The CDR3 DNA reads TGTGCCAGCAGCCCAAGGGGTGGAGAGACCCAGTACTTC. The chain is built from TRBV7-3 and TRBJ2-5, with TRBD1 as a possible D gene (5 bases). V was clipped by 5 bases and J by 4 bases, with 11 bases between them. This CDR3 spans 13 amino acids. Germline CDR1 and CDR2: SGHTA and FQGTGA.